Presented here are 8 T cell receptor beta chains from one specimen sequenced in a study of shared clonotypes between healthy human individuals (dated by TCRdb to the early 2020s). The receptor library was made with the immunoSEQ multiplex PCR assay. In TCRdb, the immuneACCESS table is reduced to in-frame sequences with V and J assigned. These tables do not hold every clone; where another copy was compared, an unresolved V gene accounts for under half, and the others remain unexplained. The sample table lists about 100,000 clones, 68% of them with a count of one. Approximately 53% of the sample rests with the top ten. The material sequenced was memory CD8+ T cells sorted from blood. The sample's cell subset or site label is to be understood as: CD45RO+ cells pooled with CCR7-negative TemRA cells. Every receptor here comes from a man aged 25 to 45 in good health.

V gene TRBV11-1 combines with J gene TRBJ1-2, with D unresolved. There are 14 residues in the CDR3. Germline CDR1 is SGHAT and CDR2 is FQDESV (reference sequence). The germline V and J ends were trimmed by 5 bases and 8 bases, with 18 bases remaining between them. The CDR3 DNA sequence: TGTGCCAGCAGCCCCAGAGCGGGCTGGCACGGCTACACCTTC. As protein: CASSPRAGWHGYTF.

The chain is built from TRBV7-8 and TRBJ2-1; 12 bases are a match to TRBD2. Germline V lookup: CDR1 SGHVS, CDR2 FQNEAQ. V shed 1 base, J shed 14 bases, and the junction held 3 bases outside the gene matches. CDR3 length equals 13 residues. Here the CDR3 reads CASSLGLAGGEFF. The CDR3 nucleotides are TGTGCCAGCAGCTTAGGGCTAGCGGGAGGGGAGTTCTTC.

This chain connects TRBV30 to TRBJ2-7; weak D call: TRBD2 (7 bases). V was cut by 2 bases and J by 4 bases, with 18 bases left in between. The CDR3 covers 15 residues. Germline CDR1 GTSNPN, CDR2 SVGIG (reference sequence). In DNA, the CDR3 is TGTGCCTGGAGTCTTGCGGGGGCATATGGGTACGAGCAGTACTTC. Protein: CAWSLAGAYGYEQYF.

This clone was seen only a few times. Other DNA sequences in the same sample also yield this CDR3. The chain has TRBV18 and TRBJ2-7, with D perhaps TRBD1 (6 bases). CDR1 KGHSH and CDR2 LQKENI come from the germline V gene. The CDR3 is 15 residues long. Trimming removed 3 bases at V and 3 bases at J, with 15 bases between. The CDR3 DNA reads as TGTGCCAGCTCACCGTCGGGGACACCGTACTACGAGCAGTACTTC. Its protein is CASSPSGTPYYEQYF. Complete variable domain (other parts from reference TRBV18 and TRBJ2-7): NAGVMQNPRHLVRRRGQEARLRCSPMKGHSHVYWYRQLPEEGLKFMVYLQKENIIDESGMPKERFSAEFPKEGPSILRIQQVVRGDSAAYFCASSPSGTPYYEQYFGPGTRLTVT.

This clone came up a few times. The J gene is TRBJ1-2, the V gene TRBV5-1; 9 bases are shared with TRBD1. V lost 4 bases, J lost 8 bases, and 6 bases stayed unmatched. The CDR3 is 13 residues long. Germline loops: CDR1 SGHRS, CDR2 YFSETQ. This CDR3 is CASSKQGADGYTF. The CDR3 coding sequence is TGCGCCAGCAGCAAACAGGGGGCGGACGGCTACACCTTC.

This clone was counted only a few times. The CDR3 sequence: CASTPSGLGADTQYF. CDR3 sequence (DNA): TGTGCCAGTACTCCATCGGGACTAGGTGCAGATACGCAGTATTTT. The rearrangement uses TRBV19 and TRBJ2-3; TRBD2 matches at 8 bases. CDR3 length: 15 amino acids. The V gene's germline CDR1 is LNHDA and CDR2 SQIVND (reference sequence). The V and J ends lost 7 bases and 4 bases, in that order; junction bases with no gene match: 10.

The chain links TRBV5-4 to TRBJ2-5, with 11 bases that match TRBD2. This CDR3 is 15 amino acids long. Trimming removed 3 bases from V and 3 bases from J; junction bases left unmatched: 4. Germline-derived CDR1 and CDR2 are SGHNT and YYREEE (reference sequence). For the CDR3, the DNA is TGTGCCAGCAGCTCCCCGACTAGCGGGAAAGAGACCCAGTACTTC. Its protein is CASSSPTSGKETQYF.

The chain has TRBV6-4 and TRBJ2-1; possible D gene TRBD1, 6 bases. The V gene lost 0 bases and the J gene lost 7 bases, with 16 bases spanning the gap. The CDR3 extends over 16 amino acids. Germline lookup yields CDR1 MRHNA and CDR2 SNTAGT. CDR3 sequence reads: CASSDSRLGDRNEQFF. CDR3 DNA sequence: TGTGCCAGCAGTGACTCCAGGCTAGGCGACAGGAATGAGCAGTTCTTC.